A single sample gave rise to the 5 T cell receptor beta chains below, sequenced in a study of cytomegalovirus exposure and HLA in healthy donors. Amplification used 60 Vbeta primers and 13 Jbeta primers. Measured with immunoSEQ multiplex PCR; TCRdb has only the in-frame clones, and not every one. This listing includes over 45,000 clones. Sequencing was carried out using PBMCs. Every receptor here comes from a woman aged 18-35 years in good health and CMV-seronegative.

The V and J genes are TRBV12-5 and TRBJ1-1; D is unresolved. Per germline, CDR1 LGHNT and CDR2 FRNRAP. V was shortened by 0 bases and J by 1 base, with 12 bases between the two germline ends. The CDR3 consists of 16 residues. In nucleotides, the CDR3 is TGTGCTAGTGGTTTGGTAAAATATGGCTGGAACACTGAAGCTTTCTTT. Its translation is CASGLVKYGWNTEAFF.

The chain carries TRBV5-1 and TRBJ2-1; 7 bases are a match to TRBD2. V lost 4 bases and J lost 2; bases outside the gene matches: 6. The CDR3 length is 15 residues. CDR1 SGHRS and CDR2 YFSETQ come from the germline V gene. The CDR3 DNA reads TGCGCCAGCAGCACCCTCGGGACTACCTACAATGAGCAGTTCTTC. Its translation: CASSTLGTTYNEQFF.

This sequence joins TRBV5-1 and TRBJ1-4; D is perhaps TRBD1 (5 bases). From germline, CDR1 is SGHRS and CDR2 YFSETQ. The V end lost 3 bases, the J end lost 1 base, and 13 bases lay between the germline ends. The CDR3 is 16 residues long. This CDR3 is CASSSGRDGTNEKLFF. CDR3 coding DNA: TGCGCCAGCAGCTCGGGCAGGGATGGAACTAATGAAAAACTGTTTTTT.

CDR3 coding DNA: TGTGCCAGCAGTCTGGGGACATGGGTTTCACCCCTCCACTTT. As protein: CASSLGTWVSPLHF. The V and J genes are TRBV7-9 and TRBJ1-6; a possible D gene is TRBD1 (6 bases). V was pared by 6 bases and J by 9 bases, with 15 bases between. The CDR3 has 14 amino acids. Germline V lookup: CDR1 SEHNR, CDR2 FQNEAQ (reference sequence).

This chain links TRBV30 with TRBJ1-2; perhaps TRBD1 as D (5 bases). Germline V gene lookup returns CDR1 GTSNPN and CDR2 SVGIG (reference sequence). The V end was cut by 1 base, the J end by 3 bases, with 6 bases between. This CDR3 region has 12 residues. CDR3 bases: TGTGCCTGGAGTGAGGGGTACTATGGCTACACCTTC. As protein: CAWSEGYYGYTF. Using reference TRBV30 and TRBJ1-2 for the parts outside the CDR3, the full variable domain is SQTIHQWPATLVQPVGSPLSLECTVEGTSNPNLYWYRQAAGRGLQLLFYSVGIGQISSEVPQNLSASRPQDRQFILSSKKLLLSDSGFYLCAWSEGYYGYTFGSGTRLTVV.